These 27 T cell receptor beta chains were sequenced from one sample in a study of T cell responses to AZD1222 COVID-19 vaccine (dated by TCRdb to the early 2020s). Libraries were made using the immunoSEQ multiplex PCR assay. TCRdb limited this immuneACCESS table to in-frame rearrangements with V and J called. A share of clones is missing; checked studies link under half to unresolved V genes, and the rest is unexplained. For this sample the table gives about 140,000 clones, of which 80% to 90% were detected only once. Of the sample, around 8% falls within the top ten clones. The label giving this sample's time point can be read as: baseline before first vaccination. The starting material was peripheral blood, obtained on day 0 of AZD1222 vaccination. These receptors all stem from an adult in good health.

V is TRBV30 and J is TRBJ1-2; D is unresolved. With 0 bases removed from V and 5 bases from J, the gap between germline ends came to 10 bases. Germline CDR1 reads GTSNPN; CDR2 reads SVGIG (reference sequence). The CDR3 is 13 residues long. CDR3 amino acids: CAWSVWEEYGYTF. The CDR3 region has the DNA TGTGCCTGGAGTGTGTGGGAGGAGTATGGCTACACCTTC. The full variable domain, its missing parts supplied by reference TRBV30 and TRBJ1-2, is SQTIHQWPATLVQPVGSPLSLECTVEGTSNPNLYWYRQAAGRGLQLLFYSVGIGQISSEVPQNLSASRPQDRQFILSSKKLLLSDSGFYLCAWSVWEEYGYTFGSGTRLTVV.

This chain joins TRBV24-1 and TRBJ2-5; perhaps TRBD2 as D (6 bases). This CDR3 is 14 amino acids long. V lost 5 bases, J lost 1 base, and 10 bases lay in between. Germline V gives CDR1 KGHDR, CDR2 SFDVKD. This chain's CDR3 is CATSGAGSQETQYF. The DNA for the CDR3 is TGTGCCACCAGTGGGGCGGGGAGCCAAGAGACCCAGTACTTC.

This clone was seen more than once but under ten times. The chain combines TRBV19 with TRBJ2-7, with 10 bases that match TRBD1. Per the germline V gene, CDR1 is LNHDA and CDR2 is SQIVND (reference sequence). The CDR3 runs to 15 residues. V was pared by 1 base and J by 0 bases, with 0 bases of the junction left unmatched. CDR3 amino acids: CASSIGTGGSYEQYF. CDR3 nucleotide sequence: TGTGCCAGTAGTATAGGGACAGGGGGCTCCTACGAGCAGTACTTC.

This clone was observed a few times. The rearrangement joins TRBV29-1 to TRBJ2-7; 10 bases agree with TRBD2. This CDR3 spans 16 amino acids. CDR1 is SQVTM and CDR2 is ANQGSEA in the germline V gene. V lost 6 bases, J lost 0 bases, and 11 bases stayed unmatched. The CDR3, as DNA: TGCAGCGTGTCCGGGACTAGCGCCTCCAGCTCCTACGAGCAGTACTTC. Its protein product is CSVSGTSASSSYEQYF.

The chain couples TRBV20-1 to TRBJ1-3, with D unresolved. Germline V CDR1 and CDR2: DFQATT, SNEGSKA (reference sequence). Trimming cost V 5 bases and J 4 bases, with 6 bases left between them. The CDR3 runs 11 residues. The CDR3 reads CSAESGNTIYF. The CDR3 coding sequence is TGCAGTGCTGAGAGCGGAAACACCATATATTTT.

J is TRBJ1-4 and V is TRBV10-3; D not certain. CDR3 length: 15 amino acids. Germline V gene sequence: CDR1 ENHRY, CDR2 SYGVKD. Trimming removed 4 bases from V and 0 bases from J, with 9 bases in between. As DNA, the CDR3 is TGTGCCATCAGTGGTTCCCCCCCAACTAATGAAAAACTGTTTTTT. It codes for CAISGSPPTNEKLFF.

For the CDR3, the DNA is TGTGCCAGCAGCTTCTCAGGGGGCTGGAGCACCGGGGAGCTGTTTTTT. Amino acid sequence: CASSFSGGWSTGELFF. The chain recombines TRBV7-9 with TRBJ2-2, with 8 bases lining up with TRBD1. With 3 bases clipped from V and 4 bases from J, the junction kept 7 bases outside the gene matches. Germline assignment: CDR1 SEHNR and CDR2 FQNEAQ (reference sequence). The CDR3 is made up of 16 amino acids.

This sequence joins TRBV6-5 and TRBJ2-2, with TRBD2 matching 11 bases. This CDR3 comprises 15 residues. V gave up 7 bases and J gave up 4 bases; unmatched junction bases: 5. Germline V gives CDR1 MNHEY, CDR2 SVGAGI. CDR3 in amino acids: CASNSGGAGTGELFF. The CDR3 DNA follows: TGTGCCAGCAATAGCGGGGGGGCCGGCACCGGGGAGCTGTTTTTT.

This chain links TRBV2 with TRBJ2-1, with TRBD1 as a possible D gene (5 bases). V lost 5 bases to trimming and J lost 5 bases, with 7 bases between them. Germline CDR1 is SNHLY and CDR2 is FYNNEI. The CDR3 has 12 residues. The CDR3 protein is CASSFRDNEQFF. The CDR3 nucleotides read TGTGCCAGCAGTTTCAGGGACAATGAGCAGTTCTTC.

The rearrangement joins TRBV6-4 to TRBJ2-3, with D possibly being TRBD1 or TRBD2 (5 bases each). Germline V lookup: CDR1 MRHNA, CDR2 SNTAGT. Trimming shortened V by 8 bases and J by 6 bases, and 12 bases separated the two germline ends. This CDR3 spans 12 amino acids. The CDR3 sequence: CASPQGGDTQYF. CDR3 nucleotide sequence: TGTGCCAGCCCCCAGGGCGGGGATACGCAGTATTTT.

The gene calls are TRBV7-2 and TRBJ2-7; D gene unclear. The V gene lost 0 bases and the J gene lost 1 base, with 4 bases spanning the gap. From germline, CDR1 is SGHTA and CDR2 FQGNSA. CDR3 length: 13 amino acids. The CDR3 region has the DNA TGTGCCAGCAGCTTAGCCAGATCCTACGAGCAGTACTTC. Translation gives CASSLARSYEQYF.

The chain recombines TRBV4-1 with TRBJ1-1, with a tentative D call TRBD1 (6 bases). The CDR3 runs to 17 residues. CDR1 is MGHRA and CDR2 is YSYEKL in the germline V gene. V shed 1 base and J shed 4 bases, with 19 bases lying between them. The CDR3 coding sequence is TGCGCCAGCAGCCAAGGGGGAGGCAGGGGCCTGGGCACTGAAGCTTTCTTT. It yields the protein CASSQGGGRGLGTEAFF.

V usage is TRBV6-5 and J usage is TRBJ1-1, with 7 bases fitting TRBD1. CDR1 and CDR2 (germline): MNHEY, SVGAGI. V shed 6 bases and J 1 base; nucleotides not matched to a gene: 5. This CDR3 contains 14 residues. CDR3 nucleotides: TGTGCCAGCAGAAAGGGGGCCACGAACACTGAAGCTTTCTTT. As protein: CASRKGATNTEAFF.

The rearrangement links TRBV6-5 to TRBJ2-2; D might be TRBD1 or TRBD2, each matching 5 bases. CDR3 length: 15 residues. Germline CDR1 is MNHEY and CDR2 is SVGAGI. The germline V and J ends were trimmed by 0 bases and 6 bases, with 11 bases remaining between them. In nucleotides, the CDR3 is TGTGCCAGCAGTTACTCGTCCGGGGCCGCCGGGGAGCTGTTTTTT. Amino acid sequence: CASSYSSGAAGELFF.

Only a few counts were recorded for this clone. V and J are TRBV30 and TRBJ1-6, with D perhaps TRBD1 (5 bases). V lost 3 bases and J 2 bases, leaving 14 bases between the germline ends. This CDR3 is built from 16 residues. Germline CDR1 GTSNPN, CDR2 SVGIG (reference sequence). The CDR3 here is CAWRLWGTPYNSPLHF. CDR3 bases: TGTGCCTGGAGATTGTGGGGGACCCCCTATAATTCACCCCTCCACTTT.

This sequence joins TRBV9 and TRBJ2-5; maybe TRBD1 (6 bases). The CDR3 spans 15 residues. Trimming pared 0 bases from V and 2 bases from J, leaving 11 bases between. Germline assignment: CDR1 SGDLS and CDR2 YYNGEE. DNA for the CDR3: TGTGCCAGCAGCGTAGCAGGACAGAAACAAGAGACCCAGTACTTC. Its translation is CASSVAGQKQETQYF.

The chain uses TRBV18 and TRBJ1-1, with a tentative D call TRBD1 (5 bases). V lost 4 bases to trimming and J lost 6 bases, with 24 bases between them. There are 17 residues in the CDR3. The V gene's germline CDR1 is KGHSH and CDR2 LQKENI. The CDR3 loop is CASSLSLSGVGGAEAFF. In DNA form, the CDR3 reads TGTGCCAGCTCACTAAGTTTGAGTGGAGTCGGAGGGGCTGAAGCTTTCTTT.

This chain joins TRBV6-1 and TRBJ1-5; D remains unclear. This CDR3 is 13 amino acids long. V shed 3 bases and J shed 5 bases, with 8 bases lying between them. Germline lookup yields CDR1 MNHNS and CDR2 SASEGT. The DNA of the CDR3 is TGTGCCAGCAGTGAGACCCCTGATCAGCCCCAGCATTTT. Its protein is CASSETPDQPQHF.

The chain employs TRBV10-2 and TRBJ2-3; D is possibly TRBD1 or TRBD2 (6 bases each). The germline V gene has CDR1 WSHSY and CDR2 SAAADI. The CDR3 contains 14 residues. The V end was cut by 8 bases, the J end by 4 bases, with 16 bases between. CDR3 coding DNA: TGCGCCAGCGGGGGGCAGGGTGGATCAGATACGCAGTATTTT. Translated: CASGGQGGSDTQYF.

The chain recombines TRBV7-9 with TRBJ2-3, with TRBD2 matching over 8 bases. The V and J ends lost 6 bases and 14 bases, in that order; junction bases with no gene match: 13. The CDR3 length is 13 residues. From germline, CDR1 is SEHNR and CDR2 FQNEAQ (reference sequence). CDR3 sequence reads: CASSSSGGPTPYF. CDR3 bases: TGTGCCAGCAGTTCCTCGGGGGGGCCCACTCCGTATTTT. The whole variable domain, filled in from reference TRBV7-9 and TRBJ2-3, reads DTGVSQNPRHKITKRGQNVTFRCDPISEHNRLYWYRQTLGQGPEFLTYFQNEAQLEKSRLLSDRFSAERPKGSFSTLEIQRTEQGDSAMYLCASSSSGGPTPYFGPGTRLTVL.

The chain employs TRBV10-1 and TRBJ2-7; 11 bases match TRBD2. The germline V gene encodes CDR1 WNHNN and CDR2 SYGVQD (reference sequence). J was trimmed by 2 bases and V by 0 bases; bases with no gene match: 3. The CDR3 totals 16 residues. The CDR3 DNA is TGCGCCAGCAGTGAGTCCACTAGCGGGGGCCCCTACGAGCAGTACTTC. It specifies CASSESTSGGPYEQYF.

This sequence joins TRBV6-5 and TRBJ1-2; D not certain. V lost 4 bases, J lost 4 bases, and 13 bases lay in between. Per germline, CDR1 MNHEY and CDR2 SVGAGI. The CDR3 spans 14 residues. CDR3 nucleotides: TGTGCCAGCAGTTCCGCTGAGGGAGGCTATGGCTACACCTTC. This encodes CASSSAEGGYGYTF.

The V call is TRBV16, the J call TRBJ2-3; TRBD2 might be the D (5 bases). V lost 7 bases to trimming and J lost 0 bases, with 17 bases between them. Germline V gives CDR1 KGHSY, CDR2 FQNENV. This CDR3 has 16 residues. This CDR3 reads CASIVIRRTSTDTQYF. CDR3 nucleotide sequence: TGTGCCAGCATAGTAATAAGAAGGACTAGCACAGATACGCAGTATTTT.

The J gene is TRBJ2-5, the V gene TRBV7-9; D call uncertain. Germline V gives CDR1 SEHNR, CDR2 FQNEAQ (reference sequence). This CDR3 has 15 amino acids. The V end lost 2 bases, the J end lost 2 bases, and 12 bases lay between the germline ends. CDR3 coding DNA: TGTGCCAGCAGCTTAACCCAGTCCGGACAAGAGACCCAGTACTTC. Amino acids: CASSLTQSGQETQYF.

The chain uses TRBV7-9 and TRBJ2-7; D tentatively reads TRBD1 or TRBD2 (5 bases each). Germline loops: CDR1 SEHNR, CDR2 FQNEAQ (reference sequence). The length of the CDR3 is 15 residues. Trimming left V 5 bases short and J 1 base short, with 15 bases between. The CDR3 reads CASSPRDGISYEQYF. CDR3 DNA sequence: TGTGCCAGCAGCCCGAGGGACGGGATATCCTACGAGCAGTACTTC.

The CDR3 nucleotides read TGTGCCAGCAGCCAGGGAGGGCTGGATGCTTTCTTT. Translating it yields CASSQGGLDAFF. V usage is TRBV13 and J usage is TRBJ1-1, with D possibly being TRBD1 (5 bases). The CDR3 is 12 residues long. Germline V gene sequence: CDR1 PRHDT, CDR2 FYEKMQ (reference sequence). V shed 5 bases and J shed 11 bases, with 15 bases lying between them.

J is TRBJ2-1 and V is TRBV9; the D is unclear. The germline V gene has CDR1 SGDLS and CDR2 YYNGEE. V lost 3 bases, J lost 5 bases, and 15 bases lay in between. There are 15 residues in the CDR3. The CDR3 region is CASSGLGKGDNEQFF. The CDR3 DNA reads as TGTGCCAGCAGCGGACTGGGGAAGGGTGACAATGAGCAGTTCTTC.